The rows below give T cell receptor beta chains drawn from one sample of a study of shared clonotypes between healthy human individuals. Produced via immunoSEQ multiplex PCR; TCRdb's table is partial and in-frame only. The repertoire includes about 1.5 million clones, 95% to 99% of them detected once, and approximately 0.45% sits in the top ten. Sequencing was performed on naive CD4+ T cells sorted from blood. Source of these receptors: a man aged 30 to 39 in good health. CDR3s include the opening cysteine and the closing phenylalanine or tryptophan. A D gene is named only where the DNA matches it firmly. Size values are once, few and many counts, or a class for expanded clones, and some rows have none.

d_call: .; v_call: TRBV18; clone_size: .; j_call: TRBJ2-7; cdr3_aa: CASSSQGSEYEQYF; cdr3_nt: TGTGCCAGCTCATCACAGGGATCCGAATACGAGCAGTACTTC
d_call: .; v_call: TRBV10-3; clone_size: .; j_call: TRBJ1-4; cdr3_aa: CAISEWGSEKLFF; cdr3_nt: TGTGCCATCAGTGAGTGGGGAAGTGAAAAACTGTTTTTT
d_call: TRBD2; v_call: TRBV12-5; clone_size: .; j_call: TRBJ2-1; cdr3_aa: CASVIAGTPYNEQFF; cdr3_nt: TGTGCTAGTGTCATAGCGGGAACCCCTTACAATGAGCAGTTCTTC
d_call: .; v_call: TRBV19; clone_size: once; j_call: TRBJ1-2; cdr3_aa: CASSIGQDYGYTF; cdr3_nt: TGTGCCAGTAGTATCGGCCAGGACTATGGCTACACCTTC
d_call: TRBD2; v_call: TRBV5-5; clone_size: .; j_call: TRBJ2-3; cdr3_aa: CASSLGLAGVWDTQYF; cdr3_nt: TGTGCCAGCAGCTTGGGCCTAGCGGGAGTGTGGGATACGCAGTATTTT
d_call: .; v_call: TRBV18; clone_size: .; j_call: TRBJ1-1; cdr3_aa: CASSLAQGNLGEAFF; cdr3_nt: TGTGCCAGCTCACTGGCGCAGGGCAACCTGGGGGAAGCTTTCTTT
d_call: TRBD1; v_call: TRBV18; clone_size: once; j_call: TRBJ2-3; cdr3_aa: CASSPQGAADTQYF; cdr3_nt: TGTGCCAGCTCACCACAGGGGGCGGCGGATACGCAGTATTTT
d_call: .; v_call: TRBV5-8; clone_size: .; j_call: TRBJ2-1; cdr3_aa: CASSLGVGVLDNEQFF; cdr3_nt: TGTGCCAGCAGCTTAGGGGTGGGGGTTCTGGACAATGAGCAGTTCTTC
d_call: .; v_call: TRBV2; clone_size: .; j_call: TRBJ2-1; cdr3_aa: CASSQRYNEQFF; cdr3_nt: TGTGCCAGCAGTCAGAGATACAATGAGCAGTTCTTC
d_call: TRBD1; v_call: TRBV5-1; clone_size: .; j_call: TRBJ1-2; cdr3_aa: CASSLVSQGGSYGYTF; cdr3_nt: TGCGCCAGCAGCTTGGTCAGTCAGGGGGGTTCCTATGGCTACACCTTC
d_call: .; v_call: TRBV9; clone_size: .; j_call: TRBJ1-5; cdr3_aa: CASSVGHSNQPQHF; cdr3_nt: TGTGCCAGCAGCGTAGGCCATAGCAATCAGCCCCAGCATTTT
d_call: .; v_call: TRBV6-5; clone_size: .; j_call: TRBJ2-5; cdr3_aa: CASSSHAVRYF; cdr3_nt: TGTGCCAGCAGTTCCCATGCGGTCCGGTACTTC
d_call: .; v_call: TRBV5-1; clone_size: .; j_call: TRBJ2-1; cdr3_aa: CASSRSLTRQDNEQFF; cdr3_nt: TGCGCCAGCAGCCGTTCTTTGACTAGGCAAGATAATGAGCAGTTCTTC
d_call: TRBD1; v_call: TRBV28; clone_size: once; j_call: TRBJ2-7; cdr3_aa: CASTLGQGAREQYF; cdr3_nt: TGTGCCAGCACCCTAGGACAGGGGGCTAGAGAGCAGTACTTC
d_call: .; v_call: TRBV5-6; clone_size: .; j_call: TRBJ1-2; cdr3_aa: CASRLGPGHEDYTF; cdr3_nt: TGTGCCAGCAGACTTGGCCCCGGGCATGAGGACTACACCTTC
d_call: TRBD2; v_call: TRBV11-3; clone_size: .; j_call: TRBJ2-7; cdr3_aa: CASITDSGLAGPYEQYF; cdr3_nt: TGTGCCAGCATCACCGACTCGGGACTAGCGGGGCCCTACGAGCAGTACTTC
d_call: .; v_call: TRBV2; clone_size: .; j_call: TRBJ1-5; cdr3_aa: CASSDREAPQHF; cdr3_nt: TGTGCCAGCAGCGATAGGGAGGCGCCCCAGCATTTT
d_call: .; v_call: TRBV28; clone_size: .; j_call: TRBJ1-3; cdr3_aa: CASSTPNSGNTIYF; cdr3_nt: TGTGCCAGCAGCACCCCGAACTCTGGAAACACCATATATTTT
d_call: TRBD2; v_call: TRBV9; clone_size: .; j_call: TRBJ2-1; cdr3_aa: CASSPEIGSGRGAGYNEQFF; cdr3_nt: TGTGCCAGCAGCCCCGAAATAGGTAGCGGGAGAGGGGCGGGTTACAATGAGCAGTTCTTC
d_call: .; v_call: TRBV29-1; clone_size: .; j_call: TRBJ2-7; cdr3_aa: CSGASEGSGQYF; cdr3_nt: TGCAGCGGGGCGAGCGAAGGGTCCGGGCAGTACTTC
d_call: .; v_call: TRBV11-2; clone_size: .; j_call: TRBJ2-1; cdr3_aa: CASSSYRDSARNEQFF; cdr3_nt: TGTGCCAGCAGCTCCTACCGGGACTCCGCCCGCAATGAGCAGTTCTTC
d_call: .; v_call: TRBV19; clone_size: once; j_call: TRBJ2-2; cdr3_aa: CASSIPAQTGELFF; cdr3_nt: TGTGCCAGTAGTATACCAGCGCAGACCGGGGAGCTGTTTTTT
d_call: TRBD1; v_call: TRBV29-1; clone_size: .; j_call: TRBJ1-5; cdr3_aa: CSVGQGVNQPQHF; cdr3_nt: TGCAGCGTTGGACAGGGTGTCAATCAGCCCCAGCATTTT
d_call: .; v_call: TRBV7-9; clone_size: .; j_call: TRBJ2-5; cdr3_aa: CASSSHRDSIWETQYF; cdr3_nt: TGTGCCAGCAGCTCCCACAGGGACTCTATCTGGGAGACCCAGTACTTC
d_call: .; v_call: TRBV5-1; clone_size: .; j_call: TRBJ2-1; cdr3_aa: CASSLAGRSEQFF; cdr3_nt: TGCGCCAGCAGCTTGGCCGGTAGGAGTGAGCAGTTCTTC
d_call: .; v_call: TRBV5-1; clone_size: .; j_call: TRBJ1-4; cdr3_aa: CASRTGTGGDEKLFF; cdr3_nt: TGCGCCAGCAGAACAGGGACCGGGGGCGATGAAAAACTGTTTTTT
d_call: .; v_call: TRBV5-1; clone_size: .; j_call: TRBJ1-1; cdr3_aa: CASSLGRPGTEAFF; cdr3_nt: TGCGCCAGCAGCTTGGGGCGACCGGGCACTGAAGCTTTCTTT
d_call: .; v_call: TRBV23-1; clone_size: .; j_call: TRBJ2-2; cdr3_aa: CASSQSSPGQAGELFF; cdr3_nt: TGCGCCAGCAGTCAATCGTCCCCCGGGCAAGCCGGGGAGCTGTTTTTT
d_call: TRBD2; v_call: TRBV18; clone_size: .; j_call: TRBJ2-1; cdr3_aa: CASSPPGLAGVKFPNEQFF; cdr3_nt: TGTGCCAGCTCACCCCCGGGACTAGCGGGAGTAAAGTTTCCAAATGAGCAGTTCTTC
d_call: .; v_call: TRBV29-1; clone_size: .; j_call: TRBJ1-4; cdr3_aa: CSVRTQGEKLFF; cdr3_nt: TGCAGCGTCCGAACACAGGGAGAAAAACTGTTTTTT
d_call: .; v_call: TRBV19; clone_size: .; j_call: TRBJ1-5; cdr3_aa: CASSIARGGQPQHF; cdr3_nt: TGTGCCAGTAGTATCGCCCGGGGAGGGCAGCCCCAGCATTTT
d_call: TRBD2; v_call: TRBV5-1; clone_size: .; j_call: TRBJ2-3; cdr3_aa: CASSQGLVRVGDTQYF; cdr3_nt: TGCGCCAGCAGCCAGGGACTAGTAAGAGTGGGGGATACGCAGTATTTT
d_call: TRBD2; v_call: TRBV7-9; clone_size: .; j_call: TRBJ2-5; cdr3_aa: CASSYALSGRGGETQYF; cdr3_nt: TGTGCCAGCAGCTACGCTCTTAGCGGGAGGGGAGGAGAGACCCAGTACTTC
d_call: TRBD2; v_call: TRBV6-4; clone_size: .; j_call: TRBJ2-1; cdr3_aa: CASSVLAGYNEQFF; cdr3_nt: TGTGCCAGCAGTGTCCTAGCGGGATACAATGAGCAGTTCTTC
d_call: TRBD2; v_call: TRBV5-4; clone_size: .; j_call: TRBJ2-7; cdr3_aa: CASSLAGTIPYEQYF; cdr3_nt: TGTGCCAGCAGCTTGGCCGGGACTATCCCTTACGAGCAGTACTTC
d_call: .; v_call: TRBV6-5; clone_size: .; j_call: TRBJ1-1; cdr3_aa: CASSYSGGRNTEAFF; cdr3_nt: TGTGCCAGCAGTTACTCAGGGGGGAGGAACACTGAAGCTTTCTTT